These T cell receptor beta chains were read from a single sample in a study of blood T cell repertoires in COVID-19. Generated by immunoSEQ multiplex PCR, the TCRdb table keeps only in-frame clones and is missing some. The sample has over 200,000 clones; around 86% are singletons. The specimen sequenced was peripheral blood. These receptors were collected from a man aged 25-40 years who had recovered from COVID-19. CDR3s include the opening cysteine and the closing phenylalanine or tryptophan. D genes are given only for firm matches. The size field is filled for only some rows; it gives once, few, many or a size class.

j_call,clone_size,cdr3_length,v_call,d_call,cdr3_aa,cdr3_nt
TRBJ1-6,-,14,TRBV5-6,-,CASSGSSYNSPLHF,TGTGCCAGCAGCGGCAGCTCCTATAATTCACCCCTCCACTTT
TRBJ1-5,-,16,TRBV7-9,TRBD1,CASSPWGQGGNQPQHF,TGTGCCAGCAGCCCGTGGGGACAGGGAGGCAATCAGCCCCAGCATTTT
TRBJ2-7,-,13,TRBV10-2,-,CASSTTNLYEQYF,TGCGCCAGCAGTACGACTAATCTCTACGAGCAGTACTTC
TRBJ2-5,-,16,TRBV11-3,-,CASSLGASIKGETQYF,TGTGCCAGCAGCTTAGGAGCCTCTATCAAGGGGGAGACCCAGTACTTC
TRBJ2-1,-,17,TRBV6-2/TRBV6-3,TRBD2,CASSDPFGGALLNEQFF,TGTGCCAGCAGTGACCCTTTCGGGGGGGCCCTCCTCAATGAGCAGTTCTTC
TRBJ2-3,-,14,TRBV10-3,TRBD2,CAISNPGGRDTQYF,TGTGCCATCAGTAACCCGGGGGGGCGAGATACGCAGTATTTT
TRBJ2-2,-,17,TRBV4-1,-,CASSRITGTGNTGELFF,TGCGCCAGCAGCCGAATTACCGGGACTGGCAACACCGGGGAGCTGTTTTTT
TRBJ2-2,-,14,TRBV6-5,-,CASRYQVLAGELFF,TGTGCCAGCAGATACCAGGTGCTGGCCGGGGAGCTGTTTTTT
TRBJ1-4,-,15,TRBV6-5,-,CASRPLGQAGEKLFF,TGTGCCAGCAGACCCCTCGGGCAGGCGGGGGAAAAACTGTTTTTT
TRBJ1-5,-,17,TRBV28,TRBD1,CASSPDLTGLTNQPQHF,TGTGCCAGCAGTCCCGATCTGACAGGGCTGACCAATCAGCCCCAGCATTTT
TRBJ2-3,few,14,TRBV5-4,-,CASSWERVANTQYF,TGTGCCAGCAGCTGGGAGCGGGTGGCAAATACGCAGTATTTT
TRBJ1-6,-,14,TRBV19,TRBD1,CASSNRDSNSPLHF,TGTGCCAGTAGTAACCGGGACAGCAATTCACCCCTCCACTTT
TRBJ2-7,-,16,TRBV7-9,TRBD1,CASSFIAGTGQYEQYF,TGTGCCAGCAGCTTTATCGCCGGGACAGGGCAGTACGAGCAGTACTTC
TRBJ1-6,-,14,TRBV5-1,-,CASSLAGVKSPLHF,TGCGCCAGCAGCTTGGCCGGGGTGAAATCACCCCTCCACTTT
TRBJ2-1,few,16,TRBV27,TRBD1,CASSIQGVWDYNEQFF,TGTGCCAGCAGTATACAGGGGGTATGGGATTACAATGAGCAGTTCTTC
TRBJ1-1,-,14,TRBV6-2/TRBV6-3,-,CASSYTEVFPEAFF,TGTGCCAGCAGTTACACTGAGGTGTTTCCTGAAGCTTTCTTT
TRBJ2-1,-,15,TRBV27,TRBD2,CASTRTSGGKNEQFF,TGTGCCAGCACCAGGACTAGCGGGGGAAAGAATGAGCAGTTCTTC
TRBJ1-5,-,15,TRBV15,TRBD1,CATSRSGQAGQPQHF,TGTGCCACCAGCAGATCAGGACAGGCGGGTCAGCCCCAGCATTTT
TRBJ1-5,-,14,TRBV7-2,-,CASSSSNSNQPQHF,TGTGCCAGCAGCTCATCCAATAGCAATCAGCCCCAGCATTTT
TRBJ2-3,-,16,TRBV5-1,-,CASSLEGGMEADTQYF,TGCGCCAGCAGCTTGGAAGGCGGAATGGAGGCAGATACGCAGTATTTT
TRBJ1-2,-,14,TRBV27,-,CASSGLGGHYGYTF,TGTGCCAGCAGTGGTTTAGGAGGGCACTATGGCTACACCTTC
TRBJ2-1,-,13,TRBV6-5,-,CAGQSGPYNEQFF,TGTGCCGGCCAAAGCGGCCCCTACAATGAGCAGTTCTTC
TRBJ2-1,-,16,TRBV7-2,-,CASSRKGMSSYNEQFF,TGTGCCAGCAGCCGCAAGGGGATGAGCTCCTACAATGAGCAGTTCTTC
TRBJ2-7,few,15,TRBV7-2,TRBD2,CASSRSSAGVYEQYF,TGTGCCAGCAGCCGTTCGTCGGCGGGGGTCTACGAGCAGTACTTC
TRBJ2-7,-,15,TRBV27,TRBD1,CASRIQDRGEYEQYF,TGTGCCAGCAGGATCCAGGACAGGGGGGAATACGAGCAGTACTTC
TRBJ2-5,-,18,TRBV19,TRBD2,CASSINSGTSGGRETQYF,TGTGCCAGTAGTATAAATTCCGGGACTAGCGGGGGACGGGAGACCCAGTACTTC
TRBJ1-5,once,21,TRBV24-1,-,CATSDFDCRGTQIYSNQPQHF,TGTGCCACCAGTGATTTCGATTGTCGGGGGACTCAAATATATAGCAATCAGCCCCAGCATTTT